The 2 T cell receptor beta chains below come from one sample, sequenced in a study of cytomegalovirus exposure and HLA in healthy donors (dated by TCRdb to about 2017). Library method: the immunoSEQ multiplex PCR assay. A mixture of 60 forward primers for TCR Vbeta segments and 13 reverse primers for TCR Jbeta segments was used in the multiplex PCR. The clones in this table, taken by TCRdb from immuneACCESS, are in-frame only. Not every clone is retained; where verified, under half of the shortfall comes from an unresolved V gene, and the cause of the rest is unknown. The sample table contains approximately 81,000 clones; only one count was recorded for around 70% of them. The ten biggest clones cover over 7.5% of the sample. The sequenced sample consisted of PBMCs. The receptors originated from a man in his forties or fifties in good health and CMV-seropositive.

The rearrangement links TRBV27 to TRBJ2-1; D perhaps matches TRBD2 (6 bases). V was clipped by 2 bases and J by 7 bases, with 6 bases between them. In germline, CDR1 is MNHEY, CDR2 SMNVEV (reference sequence). The CDR3 is made up of 12 amino acids. The CDR3: CASSLGGNEQFF. DNA of the CDR3: TGTGCCAGCAGTTTAGGGGGGAATGAGCAGTTCTTC.

This sequence joins TRBV5-1 and TRBJ1-1; D possibly corresponds to TRBD1 (5 bases). V lost 7 bases to trimming and J lost 4 bases, with 20 bases between them. The germline CDR1 and CDR2 sequences are SGHRS and YFSETQ. The CDR3 spans 15 residues. CDR3 loop: CASGRGVVGATEAFF. In DNA form, the CDR3 reads TGCGCCAGCGGACGGGGGGTGGTGGGAGCCACTGAAGCTTTCTTT.